The 8 T cell receptor beta chains given below trace back to one sample, sequenced in a study of molecular identifiers for immune sequencing clone quantification. A single record per CDR3 protein comes from TCRdb applying MiXCR to the PCR reads. The sample lists some 100,000 distinct CDR3 sequences, around a third seen once, with approximately 3.8% in the top ten. Sample: naive CD8+ T cells from blood, with Jurkat cell RNA spiked in. Noted subset: FACS-sorted CD8+CD4-CCR7+CD45RA+ naive T cells. The origin of the receptors is a human donor in good health. Some libraries in this study had Jurkat cell RNA spiked in.

Concerning this clonotype: This may stem from a read error, because a much larger clone lies one nucleotide away. The chain employs TRBV28 and TRBJ1-5; no reliable D call. This CDR3 is 12 amino acids long. Germline values: CDR1 MDHEN, CDR2 SYDVKM. Trimming removed 8 bases at V and 4 bases at J, with 9 bases between. The CDR3 loop reads CASLERNQPQHF. Here the CDR3 DNA reads TGTGCCAGCCTGGAGCGGAATCAGCCCCAGCATTTT.

The chain links TRBV5-1 to TRBJ2-1; D possibly corresponds to TRBD2 (6 bases). Germline V gene sequence: CDR1 SGHRS, CDR2 YFSETQ. The V gene lost 3 bases and the J gene lost 6 bases, with 13 bases spanning the gap. This CDR3 is built from 14 residues. Written as DNA, the CDR3 is TGCGCCAGCAGCTCACGGACTAACGGCAATGAGCAGTTCTTC. It yields the protein CASSSRTNGNEQFF.

This clonotype was detected many times. This rearrangement joins TRBV12-3 or TRBV12-4 to TRBJ2-3; no definite D call. The CDR3 runs to 14 residues. The ends were cut back, 9 bases at V and 3 bases at J, with 16 bases in the middle. CDR3 residues: CASSSSADTDTQYF. The CDR3 DNA reads as TGTGCCAGTTCCTCGTCTGCTGATACAGATACGCAGTATTTT.

This clonotype has at least ten counts. This rearrangement joins TRBV18 to TRBJ2-5; D might be TRBD2 (5 bases). Looked up from germline, CDR1 is KGHSH and CDR2 is LQKENI. Trimming stripped 2 bases from V and 4 bases from J, with 20 bases between. This CDR3 spans 17 amino acids. This chain's CDR3 is CASSPSPTDSFGETQYF. The CDR3 nucleotides are TGTGCCAGCTCACCAAGTCCCACGGACTCTTTTGGAGAGACCCAGTACTTC.

With regard to this clonotype: A much larger clonotype is one base distant, so this may be a read error. The J gene is TRBJ2-2, the V gene TRBV5-1; D remains ambiguous. V was pared by 1 base and J by 6 bases, with 16 bases between. This CDR3 spans 16 amino acids. Germline lookup yields CDR1 SGHRS and CDR2 YFSETQ. The DNA for the CDR3 is TGCGCCAGCAGCTTGAAGACAAGTCCTAAACCCGGGGAGCTGTTTTTT. Translated: CASSLKTSPKPGELFF.

As concerns this clonotype: This may stem from a read error, because a much larger clone lies one nucleotide away. The chain combines TRBV14 with TRBJ1-4, with a weak D call TRBD1 (6 bases). The CDR3 is made up of 15 amino acids. From germline, CDR1 is SGHDN and CDR2 FVKESK. The CDR3 DNA reads as TGTGCCAGCAGCCCGGGGGGCAGGATTTATGAAAATCTGTTTTTT. Protein sequence: CASSPGGRIYENLFF.

V gene TRBV12-3 or TRBV12-4 combines with J gene TRBJ2-5; D uncertain. The length of the CDR3 is 15 residues. The V end was cut by 7 bases, the J end by 5 bases, with 20 bases between. The DNA of the CDR3 is TGTGCCAGCACCCAATCCGCAGTGGGCCATGAGACCCAGTACTTC. The encoded protein is CASTQSAVGHETQYF.

This clonotype was counted once. The junction does not match germline at one end; this may be a read error. The gene calls are TRBV19 and TRBJ2-1; 8 bases align to TRBD2. CDR1 is LNHDA, CDR2 SQIVND, per germline (reference sequence). This CDR3 is built from 13 residues. This chain's CDR3 is CASCSSGYKEQFF. CDR3 coding DNA: TGTGCCAGTTGTTCTAGCGGGTACAAAGAGCAGTTCTTC. Variable domain in full (rest from reference TRBV19 and TRBJ2-1): DGGITQSPKYLFRKEGQNVTLSCEQNLNHDAMYWYRQDPGQGLRLIYYSQIVNDFQKGDIAEGYSVSREKKESFPLTVTSAQKNPTAFYLCASCSSGYKEQFFGPGTRLTVL.